This TCR beta chain emerged from a study of cytomegalovirus exposure and HLA in healthy donors. Study-wide findings and caveats: A reported reduction in N-insertions relative to the roughly 710-donor mean was seen in an Asian-associated ancestry cluster in a later analysis. When analyzed later, a missense DCLRE1C variant was found to be linked to TCR beta V- and J-gene trimming. In presence/absence analyses, roughly uniform sequencing depth across donors was assumed.

PCR primers comprised 60 Vbeta and 13 Jbeta primers. Some clones are missing from TCRdb's copy, which holds only in-frame ones; the method was immunoSEQ multiplex PCR. This table holds some 150,000 clones, approximately 85% found once. Concerning this clone itself: Its target is not known.

Trimming took off 10 bases at V and 6 bases at J, with 10 bases between the two ends. This CDR3 contains 11 residues. CDR1 and CDR2 (germline): SGHAT, FQNNGV. Source material: PBMCs. The V call is TRBV11-2, the J call TRBJ2-1; maybe TRBD2 (6 bases). This clonotype was obtained from a woman between 18 and 29 years old in good health and CMV-seronegative. The CDR3 DNA reads as TGTGCCACTAGGAGGGGCAATGAGCAGTTCTTC. Protein: CATRRGNEQFF.